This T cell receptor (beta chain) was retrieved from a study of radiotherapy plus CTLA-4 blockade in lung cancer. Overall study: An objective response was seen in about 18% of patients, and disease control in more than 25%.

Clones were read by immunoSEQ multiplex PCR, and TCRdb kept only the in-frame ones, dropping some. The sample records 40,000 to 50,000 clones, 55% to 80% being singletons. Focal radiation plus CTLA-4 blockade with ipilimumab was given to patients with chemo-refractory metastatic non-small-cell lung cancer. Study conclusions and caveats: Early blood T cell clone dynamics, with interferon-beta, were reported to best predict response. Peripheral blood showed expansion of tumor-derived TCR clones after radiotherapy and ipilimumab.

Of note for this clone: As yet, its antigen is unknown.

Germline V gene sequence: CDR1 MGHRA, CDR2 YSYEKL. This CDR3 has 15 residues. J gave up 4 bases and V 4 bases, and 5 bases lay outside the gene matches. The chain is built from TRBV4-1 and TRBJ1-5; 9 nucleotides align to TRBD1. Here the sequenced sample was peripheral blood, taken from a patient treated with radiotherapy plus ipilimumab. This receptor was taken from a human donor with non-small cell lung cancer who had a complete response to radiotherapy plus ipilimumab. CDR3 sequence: CASSLSGQGNQPQHF. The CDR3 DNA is TGCGCCAGCAGCCTCTCGGGACAGGGAAATCAGCCCCAGCATTTT.